The TCR beta chain described here comes from a study of cytomegalovirus exposure and HLA in healthy donors. The study, taken as a whole, reports: Most TCR sequences were uncommon, yet certain public TCRs appeared in many donors. The tendency of first-cohort TCR clusters to co-occur in the 100 to 150 validation repertoires was identified by a subsequent analysis. Investigators reported 150 to 200 TCR beta chains as tied to cytomegalovirus.

About this clone itself: Its antigen is not identified.

Trimming shortened V by 10 bases and J by 2 bases, and 9 bases separated the two germline ends. CDR3 length equals 11 residues. The germline V gene encodes CDR1 LNHDA and CDR2 SQIVND (reference sequence). Method: immunoSEQ multiplex PCR; TCRdb's copy keeps in-frame clones and lacks some. The sample includes around 230,000 clones, approximately 86% of them seen just once. The TCR originated in a woman in her 30s in good health and CMV-seropositive. The chain links TRBV19 to TRBJ2-7; possible D gene TRBD1, 6 bases. Source material: PBMCs. CDR3 coding DNA: TGTGCCACTCGACAGGCCTACGAGCAGTACTTC. Protein sequence: CATRQAYEQYF.